The entry below gives a single T cell receptor beta chain sequence along with its context. Its antigen is currently unknown. Molecular-barcoded quantitative 5'-RACE produced these TCR beta libraries. One entry per CDR3 protein results from TCRdb running MiXCR on the 5' RACE reads. The sample has 250,000 to 350,000 distinct CDR3 sequences, less than 9.5% seen once; the top ten hold about 14%. This entry is derived from a study of CD8 T cells in ankylosing spondylitis. This CDR3 comprises 15 residues. Germline V lookup: CDR1 LNHDA, CDR2 SQIVND (reference sequence). The V end was cut by 2 bases, the J end by 7 bases, with 17 bases between. Study-wide results and limits: Past studies reported some motif variants in reactive arthritis synovial fluid and blood. Disease-associated clones were reportedly significantly overrepresented in matched ankylosing spondylitis synovial fluid. The study identified a TCR beta motif of seven or eight highly homologous variants that appeared characteristic of ankylosing spondylitis blood.

Sample: blood, either unsorted or a sorted T cell fraction (not recorded which). The receptor's source is a male donor with ankylosing spondylitis. The chain carries TRBV19 and TRBJ1-1, with unresolved D. CDR3 amino acids: CASSINFAAGDEAFF. DNA for the CDR3: TGTGCCAGTAGTATAAATTTCGCGGCCGGGGATGAAGCTTTCTTT.